These T cell receptor beta chains were read from a single sample in a study of shared clonotypes between healthy human individuals. Clones were read by immunoSEQ multiplex PCR, and TCRdb kept only the in-frame ones, dropping some. The sample lists 2.3 million or so clones; approximately 93% were seen once. The sample comprised naive CD4+ T cells from PBMCs. Receptors originate from a man aged 18 to 30 in good health. Some clones in this sample may be carry-over from other donors' samples. Both conserved end residues are part of each CDR3. Each record gives: D gene, clone size, V gene, J gene, CDR3 DNA, CDR3 protein. D genes are given only for firm matches. Size values are once, few and many counts, or a class for expanded clones, and some rows have none.

d_gene: TRBD2
abundance: -
v_gene: TRBV7-3
j_gene: TRBJ2-1
CDR3nt: TGTGCCAGCAGCTTAATGGGACTAGCCGACAATGAGCAGTTCTTC
CDR3aa: CASSLMGLADNEQFF

d_gene: -
abundance: -
v_gene: TRBV19
j_gene: TRBJ2-2
CDR3nt: TGTGCCAGTAGTAGAACTTACCCCACCGGGGAGCTGTTTTTT
CDR3aa: CASSRTYPTGELFF

d_gene: -
abundance: -
v_gene: TRBV19
j_gene: TRBJ1-5
CDR3nt: TGTGCCAGCGCAGGGTGGGATCAGCCCCAGCATTTT
CDR3aa: CASAGWDQPQHF

d_gene: -
abundance: -
v_gene: TRBV27
j_gene: TRBJ1-2
CDR3nt: TGTGCCAGCAGCCGGTTGGGATCAGAGTATGGCTACACCTTC
CDR3aa: CASSRLGSEYGYTF

d_gene: -
abundance: -
v_gene: TRBV6-1
j_gene: TRBJ1-1
CDR3nt: TGTGCCAGCAGGGGGGGGGCTGGGACTGAAGCTTTCTTT
CDR3aa: CASRGGAGTEAFF

d_gene: -
abundance: -
v_gene: TRBV5-1
j_gene: TRBJ2-5
CDR3nt: TGCGCCAGCAGCTGGGCCTCGGAAGAGACCCAGTACTTC
CDR3aa: CASSWASEETQYF

d_gene: TRBD2
abundance: once
v_gene: TRBV5-1
j_gene: TRBJ2-4
CDR3nt: TGCGCCAGCAGCTTGGACTCTAAAGTCGGGGGGACCTTCTTC
CDR3aa: CASSLDSKVGGTFF

d_gene: -
abundance: once
v_gene: TRBV9
j_gene: TRBJ1-1
CDR3nt: TGTGCCAGCAGCGTACTCCCCCTGAACACTGAAGCTTTCTTT
CDR3aa: CASSVLPLNTEAFF

d_gene: TRBD1
abundance: -
v_gene: TRBV6-5
j_gene: TRBJ1-1
CDR3nt: TGTGCCAGCCAACAGGGGGTGAACACTGAAGCTTTCTTT
CDR3aa: CASQQGVNTEAFF

d_gene: -
abundance: -
v_gene: TRBV6-4
j_gene: TRBJ2-3
CDR3nt: TGTGCCAGCACGACGCGGGATACGCAGTATTTT
CDR3aa: CASTTRDTQYF

d_gene: TRBD2
abundance: -
v_gene: TRBV5-1
j_gene: TRBJ2-7
CDR3nt: TGCGCCAGCAGCTTGGGGAGCGGGATTTACTACGAGCAGTACTTC
CDR3aa: CASSLGSGIYYEQYF

d_gene: TRBD1
abundance: -
v_gene: TRBV18
j_gene: TRBJ2-3
CDR3nt: TGTGCCAGCTCACCAGGACAGGGCTTGATAGATACGCAGTATTTT
CDR3aa: CASSPGQGLIDTQYF

d_gene: TRBD1
abundance: -
v_gene: TRBV28
j_gene: TRBJ1-2
CDR3nt: TGTGCCAGCGGCACGGACAGGGCACGGAACTATGGCTACACCTTC
CDR3aa: CASGTDRARNYGYTF

d_gene: -
abundance: -
v_gene: TRBV11-1
j_gene: TRBJ2-5
CDR3nt: TGTGCCAGCAGCTTAGGGCAGCTAGGCGAGACCCAGTACTTC
CDR3aa: CASSLGQLGETQYF

d_gene: -
abundance: -
v_gene: TRBV6-6
j_gene: TRBJ2-7
CDR3nt: TGTGCCAGCAGTTACTTGCGAGGCGAGCAGTACTTC
CDR3aa: CASSYLRGEQYF

d_gene: -
abundance: -
v_gene: TRBV5-1
j_gene: TRBJ2-3
CDR3nt: TGCGCCAGCAGCTTGGGGGAGAGGGCAGATACGCAGTATTTT
CDR3aa: CASSLGERADTQYF

d_gene: -
abundance: -
v_gene: TRBV11-3
j_gene: TRBJ2-3
CDR3nt: TGTGCCAGCAGCCATAGGCCCCCGGATACGCAGTATTTT
CDR3aa: CASSHRPPDTQYF

d_gene: -
abundance: -
v_gene: TRBV28
j_gene: TRBJ2-7
CDR3nt: TGTGCCAGCAGTTTAAGGGGTTTCGGCTACGAGCAGTACTTC
CDR3aa: CASSLRGFGYEQYF